The 12 T cell receptor beta chains in this list originate from one sample, sequenced in a study of T cells in Graves' hyperthyroidism and ophthalmopathy. TCR beta CDR3 region amplification was performed from RNA transcripts. Using the HTBI primer set, a first-round RT-PCR was run on the TCR CDR3. TCRdb reprocessed the multiplex PCR reads with MiXCR, giving one entry per CDR3 protein. There are 500,000 to 800,000 distinct CDR3 sequences in the sample; roughly 14% occur only once, and approximately 13% lies in the top ten. Input material: blood. These receptors all come from a woman in her fifties or sixties with Graves' ophthalmopathy.

V is TRBV20-1 and J is TRBJ2-2; the D is unclear. Germline lookup yields CDR1 DFQATT and CDR2 SNEGSKA (reference sequence). V was clipped by 2 bases and J by 1 base, with 5 bases between them. The CDR3 sequence is 13 residues long. The CDR3 region has the DNA TGCAGTGCTAGATATATGAACACCGGGGAGCTGTTTTTT. This encodes CSARYMNTGELFF.

Only a few counts were recorded for this clonotype. V and J are TRBV7-9 and TRBJ2-5; 9 bases align to TRBD2. The CDR3 has 16 amino acids. In germline, CDR1 is SEHNR, CDR2 FQNEAQ (reference sequence). V shed 1 base, J shed 1 base, and the junction held 4 bases outside the gene matches. The CDR3 here is CASSLGLAGSQETQYF. The CDR3 nucleotides read TGTGCCAGCAGCTTAGGGCTAGCGGGATCCCAAGAGACCCAGTACTTC.

This clonotype was found many times. The genes are TRBV18 and TRBJ2-3; D might be TRBD1 or TRBD2, each matching 5 bases. The CDR3 consists of 15 residues. V was pared by 3 bases and J by 2 bases, with 12 bases between. Germline V CDR1 and CDR2: KGHSH, LQKENI. This chain's CDR3 is CASSPYGGATDTQYF. The CDR3 nucleotides are TGTGCCAGCTCACCCTATGGGGGAGCCACAGATACGCAGTATTTT.

This sequence joins TRBV27 and TRBJ1-5; D is unresolved. CDR1 MNHEY and CDR2 SMNVEV come from the germline V gene (reference sequence). There are 15 residues in the CDR3. V gave up 5 bases and J gave up 8 bases, with 19 bases separating them. The CDR3 is CASSPQLPGRKPQHF. DNA of the CDR3: TGTGCCAGCAGTCCACAGCTCCCCGGGAGGAAGCCCCAGCATTTT.

This clonotype was counted at least ten times. CDR3 coding DNA: TGTGCCAGCAGTTTGGTGGAGTCAGCCTATAGTACAGATACGCAGTATTTT. Translated, it gives CASSLVESAYSTDTQYF. The J gene is TRBJ2-3, the V gene TRBV6-1; D ambiguous. The V and J ends lost 5 bases and 3 bases respectively, with 21 bases between them. The CDR3 is made up of 17 amino acids. The germline CDR1 and CDR2 sequences are MNHNS and SASEGT.

There are many counts of this clonotype. J is TRBJ2-5 and V is TRBV28; 9 bases line up with TRBD2. Trimming took 0 bases from V and 5 from J; bases not matched to a gene: 10. The CDR3 totals 17 residues. The V gene's germline CDR1 is MDHEN and CDR2 SYDVKM. The CDR3 sequence: CASSLWAGGLRGETQYF. Written as DNA, the CDR3 is TGTGCCAGCAGTTTATGGGCGGGAGGGCTCCGGGGGGAGACCCAGTACTTC. The entire variable domain, with the rest obtained from reference TRBV28 and TRBJ2-5, is as follows: DVKVTQSSRYLVKRTGEKVFLECVQDMDHENMFWYRQDPGLGLRLIYFSYDVKMKEKGDIPEGYSVSREKKERFSLILESASTNQTSMYLCASSLWAGGLRGETQYFGPGTRLLVL.

This chain joins TRBV7-9 and TRBJ2-3, with D perhaps matching TRBD1 (5 bases). Looked up from germline, CDR1 is SEHNR and CDR2 is FQNEAQ (reference sequence). Trimming cost V 1 base and J 1 base, with 21 bases left between them. CDR3 size: 19 residues. The CDR3 DNA sequence: TGTGCCAGCAGCTTAGACCTCCGACAGAGGTATGGTGGCACAGATACGCAGTATTTT. Residues: CASSLDLRQRYGGTDTQYF. Supplemented by reference TRBV7-9 and TRBJ2-3, the full variable domain reads DTGVSQNPRHKITKRGQNVTFRCDPISEHNRLYWYRQTLGQGPEFLTYFQNEAQLEKSRLLSDRFSAERPKGSFSTLEIQRTEQGDSAMYLCASSLDLRQRYGGTDTQYFGPGTRLTVL.

There are many counts of this clonotype. This sequence joins TRBV5-1 and TRBJ2-7; tentative D call: TRBD1 (6 bases). Trimming cost V 5 bases and J 2 bases, with 14 bases left between them. The CDR3 consists of 14 residues. Per germline, CDR1 SGHRS and CDR2 YFSETQ. CDR3: CASRRTAETYEQYF. In DNA, the CDR3 is TGCGCCAGCAGACGGACAGCAGAGACCTACGAGCAGTACTTC.

There are many counts of this clonotype. The chain couples TRBV7-2 to TRBJ1-2, with 7 bases lining up with TRBD1. This CDR3 has 13 amino acids. Looked up from germline, CDR1 is SGHTA and CDR2 is FQGNSA. The J segment lost 7 bases and the V segment lost 6 bases, leaving 8 bases of the junction unmatched. CDR3 region: CASRFTGAAGYTF. CDR3 sequence (DNA): TGTGCCAGCAGATTTACAGGGGCGGCTGGCTACACCTTC.

In this sample, this clonotype turned up many times. The J gene is TRBJ2-2, the V gene TRBV7-2; D is possibly TRBD2 (5 bases). CDR3 size: 14 residues. The germline V gene encodes CDR1 SGHTA and CDR2 FQGNSA. The V end was cut by 2 bases, the J end by 5 bases, with 9 bases between. This chain's CDR3 is CASSLLAFTGELFF. The CDR3 DNA is TGTGCCAGCAGCTTATTAGCGTTTACCGGGGAGCTGTTTTTT.

This clonotype was detected many times. J is TRBJ2-7 and V is TRBV18, with 7 bases lining up with TRBD2. The V gene end was trimmed by 3 bases and the J gene end by 6 bases; junction bases not matched to a gene: 8. The CDR3 is made up of 14 amino acids. Germline V gene sequence: CDR1 KGHSH, CDR2 LQKENI. The DNA of the CDR3 is TGTGCCAGCTCACCCCGTTCTGGGGAGGGCGAGCAGTACTTC. Protein sequence: CASSPRSGEGEQYF.

This clonotype occurred many times. The rearrangement links TRBV12-3 or TRBV12-4 to TRBJ1-1; D uncertain. The CDR3 has 15 residues. V was shortened by 2 bases and J by 2 bases, with 12 bases between the two germline ends. The CDR3 reads CASSLHWQKNTEAFF. The CDR3 nucleotides read TGTGCCAGCAGTTTACATTGGCAGAAAAACACTGAAGCTTTCTTT.